The clone carrying this T cell receptor (beta chain) was observed many times. The antigen is not known. Molecular-barcoded quantitative 5'-RACE produced these TCR beta libraries. A single record per CDR3 protein comes from TCRdb applying MiXCR to the 5' RACE reads. The sample shows a few hundred thousand distinct CDR3 sequences, about 18% of them seen only once. Looked up from germline, CDR1 is MNHEY and CDR2 is SVGAGI. Trimming cost V 2 bases and J 5 bases; bases outside gene matches: 8. CDR3 length: 16 residues. This entry belongs to a study of CD8 T cells in ankylosing spondylitis. Notes on the study in general: In peripheral blood, disease-linked CD8+ clones occurred at relatively low frequencies.

The clonotype was recovered from a male donor with ankylosing spondylitis or in good health (not recorded which). This chain uses TRBV6-5 with TRBJ2-5, with TRBD2 matching 10 bases. The specimen was blood, either unsorted or a sorted T cell fraction (not recorded which). CDR3 sequence: CASSYLASGREETQYF. CDR3 bases: TGTGCCAGCAGTTACCTTGCCAGCGGGAGGGAGGAGACCCAGTACTTC.